The 7 T cell receptor beta chains below were found in one sample sequenced in a study of T-cell reconstitution after alpha-beta-depleted transplantation in children. During its preparation, the TCRbeta library received unique molecular identifiers. A single record per CDR3 protein comes from TCRdb applying MiXCR to the PCR reads. Of 190,000 or so distinct CDR3 sequences listed, about 15% were seen once; the top ten hold around 14%. Material: PBMCs from the stem cell graft donor, obtained from the stem cell graft. The receptors originated from a human donor who donated a stem cell graft to a child with acute lymphoblastic leukemia.

This sequence joins TRBV20-1 and TRBJ2-7, with TRBD2 matching 7 bases. The CDR3 runs to 15 residues. J lost 5 bases, V lost 5 bases, and 15 bases had no gene match. From germline, CDR1 is DFQATT and CDR2 SNEGSKA (reference sequence). The CDR3 here is CSAPPPRAGENEQYF. CDR3 DNA: TGCAGTGCTCCCCCCCCTCGGGCGGGAGAGAACGAGCAGTACTTC.

This clonotype was seen at least ten times. The gene calls are TRBV2 and TRBJ2-5, with D unresolved. Looked up from germline, CDR1 is SNHLY and CDR2 is FYNNEI. V lost 0 bases to trimming and J lost 5 bases, with 4 bases between them. The CDR3 is made up of 12 amino acids. CDR3 amino acids: CASSEAGETQYF. DNA of the CDR3: TGTGCCAGCAGTGAAGCCGGTGAGACCCAGTACTTC. Full variable domain (outside the CDR3, taken from reference TRBV2 and TRBJ2-5): EPEVTQTPSHQVTQMGQEVILRCVPISNHLYFYWYRQILGQKVEFLVSFYNNEISEKSEIFDDQFSVERPDGSNFTLKIRSTKLEDSAMYFCASSEAGETQYFGPGTRLLVL.

This clonotype has a count of ten or more. V usage is TRBV7-9 and J usage is TRBJ2-3; a weak D match, TRBD2 (6 bases). This CDR3 has 15 amino acids. Germline CDR1 and CDR2: SEHNR and FQNEAQ (reference sequence). The V gene lost 1 base and the J gene lost 2 bases, with 10 bases spanning the gap. The CDR3 bases are TGTGCCAGCAGCTTAGTGACGGGAGACACAGATACGCAGTATTTT. It yields the protein CASSLVTGDTDTQYF.

This chain links TRBV20-1 with TRBJ2-2; D is perhaps TRBD1 or TRBD2 (5 bases each). The V gene's germline CDR1 is DFQATT and CDR2 SNEGSKA (reference sequence). The V end lost 5 bases, the J end lost 4 bases, and 17 bases lay between the germline ends. This CDR3 is 15 amino acids long. In DNA form, the CDR3 reads TGCAGTGCTCAAGGGGACGCCGAATTCACCGGGGAGCTGTTTTTT. The encoded protein is CSAQGDAEFTGELFF.

This clonotype was recorded many times. This rearrangement joins TRBV4-1 to TRBJ2-5, with 9 positions matching TRBD1. V shed 0 bases and J 2 bases; nucleotides not matched to a gene: 4. The CDR3 is 16 residues long. Germline V gene data show CDR1 as MGHRA and CDR2 as YSYEKL. For the CDR3, the DNA is TGCGCCAGCAGCCAAGATGGGACAGGGTTTCAAGAGACCCAGTACTTC. As protein: CASSQDGTGFQETQYF.

Many counts were recorded for this clonotype. This chain joins TRBV19 and TRBJ2-7; TRBD1 matches 11 bases. After removal of 3 bases from V and 2 bases from J, the junction contained 0 bases not matched to a gene. The CDR3 is 14 amino acids. The V gene's germline CDR1 is LNHDA and CDR2 SQIVND (reference sequence). CDR3 loop: CASSMGQGAYEQYF. CDR3 nucleotide sequence: TGTGCCAGTAGTATGGGACAGGGGGCCTACGAGCAGTACTTC.

At least ten counts were recorded for this clonotype. The chain combines TRBV6-1 with TRBJ2-7; D gene unclear. This CDR3 is 11 amino acids long. The V end was cut by 2 bases, the J end by 5 bases, with 4 bases between. The germline CDR1 and CDR2 sequences are MNHNS and SASEGT. The CDR3 here is CASSEPNEQYF. The CDR3 nucleotides read TGTGCCAGCAGTGAACCGAACGAGCAGTACTTC.